This T cell receptor beta chain was captured in a study of blood T cells in healthy people across ages. Study-wide results and caveats: Donor CMV status was unknown, possibly confounding expanded clonotype changes. Per million T cells, TCR beta diversity dropped roughly linearly as age increased.

A J-beta primer mix and a sample-barcoded 5' primer were used in a second PCR of roughly 6 to 12 cycles. Unique molecular identifiers of 12 random nucleotides labeled each cDNA. From the 5' RACE reads, TCRdb called clonotypes with MiXCR, one entry per CDR3 protein. The sample has some 900,000 distinct CDR3 sequences, about 30% seen once. With regard to this clonotype: What it binds is not known. Germline is not matched at one junction end, which may reflect a read error.

Isolation per sample recovered at least 7 million PBMCs. The sequencing input was blood. This receptor was taken from an elderly woman in good health.

CDR3 sequence reads: CNPFGSPGETQYF. The CDR3 DNA reads as TGTAACCCCTTCGGGTCCCCCGGGGAGACCCAGTACTTC. The chain combines TRBV20-1 with TRBJ2-5; D is ambiguous. CDR3 size: 13 residues. The germline V gene has CDR1 DFQATT and CDR2 SNEGSKA (reference sequence).